One sample yielded the 8 T cell receptor beta chains listed below, sequenced in a study of OX40 agonist ivuxolimab in advanced cancers. Generated by immunoSEQ multiplex PCR, the TCRdb table keeps only in-frame clones and is missing some. There are tens of thousands of clones in the sample; 90% occur only once, and 0.3% to 0.45% lies in the top ten. The sequenced sample was CD4+ or CD8+ T cells sorted from blood, obtained in a trial of the OX40 agonist ivuxolimab. The receptors come from an adult with an advanced solid tumor such as melanoma, head and neck, liver or kidney cancer.

The V gene is TRBV4-1, the J gene TRBJ2-7; 10 positions agree with TRBD1. Trimming at V came to 1 base and at J to 2 bases, leaving 2 bases not matched to a gene. CDR1 and CDR2 from the germline V gene are MGHRA and YSYEKL. The CDR3 totals 15 residues. CDR3 DNA sequence: TGCGCCAGCAGCCAAGGGACAGGGGGTACCTACGAGCAGTACTTC. Amino acid sequence: CASSQGTGGTYEQYF.

This clone was observed a few times. The V call is TRBV7-8, the J call TRBJ2-7; D is possibly TRBD2 (5 bases). This CDR3 is built from 13 residues. V gave up 5 bases and J gave up 4 bases, with 12 bases separating them. Per the germline V gene, CDR1 is SGHVS and CDR2 is FQNEAQ. The CDR3 DNA reads as TGTGCCAGCAGCCCAGCGGCGGGTTACGAGCAGTACTTC. Its protein is CASSPAAGYEQYF.

This clone was observed a handful of times. This sequence joins TRBV19 and TRBJ1-5, with 7 nucleotides matching TRBD1. After removal of 6 bases from V and 7 bases from J, the junction contained 18 bases not matched to a gene. Germline assignment: CDR1 LNHDA and CDR2 SQIVND (reference sequence). CDR3 length: 17 amino acids. The CDR3 sequence: CASSPQTGSEVWQPQHF. In DNA form, the CDR3 reads TGTGCCAGTAGCCCCCAGACAGGGAGCGAGGTGTGGCAGCCCCAGCATTTT.

This clone has a single count. The genes are TRBV7-2 and TRBJ2-1, with TRBD2 matching 11 bases. Trimming at V came to 3 bases and at J to 0 bases, leaving 7 bases not matched to a gene. CDR3 size: 18 residues. Germline assignment: CDR1 SGHTA and CDR2 FQGNSA. This chain's CDR3 is CASSFWLAGGSSYNEQFF. The CDR3 nucleotides read TGTGCCAGCAGCTTCTGGCTAGCGGGGGGAAGCTCCTACAATGAGCAGTTCTTC. Complete variable domain (other parts from reference TRBV7-2 and TRBJ2-1): GAGVSQSPSNKVTEKGKDVELRCDPISGHTALYWYRQSLGQGLEFLIYFQGNSAPDKSGLPSDRFSAERTGGSVSTLTIQRTQQEDSAVYLCASSFWLAGGSSYNEQFFGPGTRLTVL.

The chain is built from TRBV11-2 and TRBJ2-7; D not resolved. Germline V CDR1 and CDR2: SGHAT, FQNNGV. There are 14 residues in the CDR3. The V and J ends lost 8 bases and 2 bases respectively, with 16 bases between them. The CDR3 loop is CASGGQSTTYEQYF. Here the CDR3 DNA reads TGTGCCAGCGGTGGCCAGTCCACCACCTACGAGCAGTACTTC.

The chain recombines TRBV19 with TRBJ1-1; D may be TRBD1 (5 bases). Trimming shortened V by 2 bases and J by 1 base, and 5 bases separated the two germline ends. CDR3 length: 13 residues. The germline V gene has CDR1 LNHDA and CDR2 SQIVND (reference sequence). The CDR3: CASSIRGNTEAFF. CDR3 nucleotides: TGTGCCAGTAGTATAAGGGGGAACACTGAAGCTTTCTTT.

The chain couples TRBV7-2 to TRBJ2-1; perhaps D is TRBD1 or TRBD2 (5 bases each). Germline CDR1 and CDR2: SGHTA and FQGNSA. This CDR3 region has 15 residues. The ends were cut back, 1 base at V and 0 bases at J, with 7 bases in the middle. The CDR3 nucleotides read TGTGCCAGCAGCTTAGGGGACGGCTCCTACAATGAGCAGTTCTTC. Its translation is CASSLGDGSYNEQFF. The full variable domain, with the rest looked up from reference TRBV7-2 and TRBJ2-1, is GAGVSQSPSNKVTEKGKDVELRCDPISGHTALYWYRQSLGQGLEFLIYFQGNSAPDKSGLPSDRFSAERTGGSVSTLTIQRTQQEDSAVYLCASSLGDGSYNEQFFGPGTRLTVL.

This clone appeared once. V and J are TRBV2 and TRBJ2-7; D remains ambiguous. Germline values: CDR1 SNHLY, CDR2 FYNNEI. The CDR3 is made up of 12 amino acids. The V end lost 7 bases, the J end lost 2 bases, and 9 bases lay between the germline ends. This CDR3 reads CASNRQAYEQYF. DNA of the CDR3: TGTGCCAGCAATCGACAAGCCTACGAGCAGTACTTC. Combining the CDR3 with reference TRBV2 and TRBJ2-7 gives the whole variable domain EPEVTQTPSHQVTQMGQEVILRCVPISNHLYFYWYRQILGQKVEFLVSFYNNEISEKSEIFDDQFSVERPDGSNFTLKIRSTKLEDSAMYFCASNRQAYEQYFGPGTRLTVT.